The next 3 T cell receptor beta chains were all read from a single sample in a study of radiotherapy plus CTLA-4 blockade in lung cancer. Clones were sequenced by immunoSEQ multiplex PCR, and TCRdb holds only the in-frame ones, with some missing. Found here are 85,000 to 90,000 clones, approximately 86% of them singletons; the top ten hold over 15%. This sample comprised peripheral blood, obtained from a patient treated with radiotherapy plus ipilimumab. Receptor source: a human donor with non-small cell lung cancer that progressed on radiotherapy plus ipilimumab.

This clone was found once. This CDR3 reads CASSLVVAGGPNNEQFF. The CDR3 nucleotides are TGTGCCAGCAGCTTGGTAGTTGCGGGCGGGCCCAACAATGAGCAGTTCTTC. The genes are TRBV5-4 and TRBJ2-1; a weak D match, TRBD2 (5 bases). The V gene lost 0 bases and the J gene lost 5 bases, with 18 bases spanning the gap. The CDR3 extends over 17 amino acids. Germline V gene data show CDR1 as SGHNT and CDR2 as YYREEE (reference sequence).

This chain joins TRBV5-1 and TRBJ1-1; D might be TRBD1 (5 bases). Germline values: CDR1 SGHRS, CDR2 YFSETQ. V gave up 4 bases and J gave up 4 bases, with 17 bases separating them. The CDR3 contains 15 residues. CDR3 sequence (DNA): TGCGCCAGCAGCCCGGAGGAGGGACCATCCACTGAAGCTTTCTTT. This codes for CASSPEEGPSTEAFF.

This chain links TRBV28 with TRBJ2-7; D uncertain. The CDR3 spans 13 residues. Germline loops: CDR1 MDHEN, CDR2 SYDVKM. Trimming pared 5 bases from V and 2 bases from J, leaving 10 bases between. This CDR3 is CASSNPYTYEQYF. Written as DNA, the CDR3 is TGTGCCAGCAGTAATCCCTATACCTACGAGCAGTACTTC.